This record looks at one T cell receptor beta chain sequence and its context. Its antigen remains unknown. Germline V CDR1 and CDR2: SGDLS, YYNGEE. This CDR3 is 14 amino acids long. V was clipped by 5 bases and J by 4 bases, with 16 bases between them. 13 Jbeta primers and 60 Vbeta primers were used for the PCR. Profiled with immunoSEQ multiplex PCR; TCRdb holds only in-frame clones, not every one. The sample's table shows about 190,000 clones. The data were taken from a study of cytomegalovirus exposure and HLA in healthy donors. Findings and caveats of the study: Researchers counted around 180 TCR beta chains as cytomegalovirus-associated. In an earlier analysis, most TCR beta V segments were productive about 87% or about 30% of the time.

The specimen was PBMCs. The chain combines TRBV9 with TRBJ2-7, with a possible D match to TRBD2 (5 bases). The sequence derives from a woman aged 30 to 39 in good health and CMV-seropositive. DNA for the CDR3: TGTGCCAGCAGTCCCCGGGCCCCGGGGTACGAGCAGTACTTC. Its protein product is CASSPRAPGYEQYF.